The following is a TCR beta chain sequence with its context. A Seattle source enrolled patients during active infection and followed them longitudinally. The V gene's germline CDR1 is SGHAT and CDR2 FQNNGV. Unmatched junction bases numbered 10, after V lost 5 bases and J lost 0 bases. The CDR3 contains 18 residues. This sample was taken from a study of blood T cell repertoires in COVID-19. About the research overall: COVID-19 samples collected from the United States, Italy and Spain covered acute and convalescent phases. PBMCs, B-cell-depleted T cells, or T cells were the source of the cDNA or gDNA that made up the material.

In the original processing: Using reference gene primer amplification, nucleated cell counts were estimated. This table comes from immunoSEQ multiplex PCR, and its TCRdb copy is limited to in-frame clones, with some not included. V and J calls and clone size are copied from that table; D and trimming were computed from the DNA. Among about 38,000 clones, around 70% were seen once, and the ten largest hold approximately 10%. V gene TRBV11-2 combines with J gene TRBJ1-6, with 7 bases matching TRBD1. The specimen sequenced was peripheral blood. This receptor was obtained from a man aged 65-85 years with COVID-19, enrolled during active disease. CDR3 in DNA: TGTGCCAGCAGCCTACGGGACAGCCCGGTCTCCTATAATTCACCCCTCCACTTT. Amino acid sequence: CASSLRDSPVSYNSPLHF.